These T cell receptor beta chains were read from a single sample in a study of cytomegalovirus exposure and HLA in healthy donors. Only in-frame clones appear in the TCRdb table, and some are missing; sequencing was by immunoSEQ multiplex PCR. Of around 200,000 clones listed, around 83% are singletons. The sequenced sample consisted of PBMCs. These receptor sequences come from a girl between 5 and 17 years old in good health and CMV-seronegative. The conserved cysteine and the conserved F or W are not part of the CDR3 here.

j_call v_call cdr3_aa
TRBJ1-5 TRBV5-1 ASSLAAGLQPQH
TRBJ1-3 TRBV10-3 AIRAGVSQNTIY
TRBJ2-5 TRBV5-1 ASSLLDGGETQY
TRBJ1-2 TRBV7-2 ASSLSVGLLNYGYT
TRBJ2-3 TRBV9 ASSVRDFSTDTQY
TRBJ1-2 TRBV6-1 ASRDNFGYT
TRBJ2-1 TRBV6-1 ASTRQGLFNEQF
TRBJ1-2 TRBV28 ASSFRLQNGYT
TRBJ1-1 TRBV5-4 ASSLEGRGTEAF
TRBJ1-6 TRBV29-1 SARQGYNSPLH
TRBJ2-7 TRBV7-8 ASSQVRDSSYEQY
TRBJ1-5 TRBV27 ASSLYRGNQPQH
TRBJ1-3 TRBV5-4 ASSLGGTTGNTIY
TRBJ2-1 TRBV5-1 ASSLEAGGPRNEQF
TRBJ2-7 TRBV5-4 ASSPGGVSFEQY
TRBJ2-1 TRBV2 ASRGDRTLYNEQF
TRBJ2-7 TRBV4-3 ASSQDWLTGGNYEQY
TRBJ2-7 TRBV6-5 ASSSGDSAYEQY
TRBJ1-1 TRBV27 ASSLGTAGRKAF
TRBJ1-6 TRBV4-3 ASSQVPGASPLH
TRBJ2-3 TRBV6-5 ASSYSGGATIYTQY
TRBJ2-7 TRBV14 ASSQEKGGSSSYEQY
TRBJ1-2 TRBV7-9 ASSFQGDYGYT
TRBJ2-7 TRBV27 AVKGLASRYEQY
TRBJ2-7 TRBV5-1 ASSIGTRNVYEQY
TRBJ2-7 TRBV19 ASSSTSGSSYEQY
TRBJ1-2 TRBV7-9 ASSLGTENYGYT
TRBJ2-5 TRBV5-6 ASTSGVMETQY
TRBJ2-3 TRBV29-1 SVEDIRGEVTDTQY
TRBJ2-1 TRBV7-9 ASSGLAEANEQF
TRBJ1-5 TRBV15 ATSRDATGGSNQPQH
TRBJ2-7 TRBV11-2 ASSLASEQY
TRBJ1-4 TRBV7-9 ASSAGTSGGEKLF
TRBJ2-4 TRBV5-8 ASSLEQTLAKNIQY
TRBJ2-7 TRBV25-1 ASSGGSSAGEQY
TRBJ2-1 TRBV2 ATGGEGHNEQF
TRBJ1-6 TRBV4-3 ASSQENTNSPLH
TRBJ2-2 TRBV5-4 ASSLGGGVDTGELF
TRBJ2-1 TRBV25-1 ASSESRGTGQF
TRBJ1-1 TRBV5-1 ASSRDPNGNTEAF
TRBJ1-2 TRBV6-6 ASSYSRGTEYGYT
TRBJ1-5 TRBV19 ASSRQSSNQPQH
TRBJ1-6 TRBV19 ASQMGSYSYNSPLH
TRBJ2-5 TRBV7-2 ASSPSSGAQETQY
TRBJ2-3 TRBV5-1 ASSLAVAADTQY
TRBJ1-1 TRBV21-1 ASSKGGRVDTEAF
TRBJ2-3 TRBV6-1 ASSERAPMTSGYTDTQY
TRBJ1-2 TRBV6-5 ASSVTGTAYGYT
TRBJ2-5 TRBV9 ASSVGVQETQY
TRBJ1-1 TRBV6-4 ASRGRPNTEAF
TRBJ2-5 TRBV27 ASRRTGSQETQY